The 25 T cell receptor beta chains below come from one sample, sequenced in a study of blood T cell repertoires in COVID-19. Clones were read by immunoSEQ multiplex PCR, and TCRdb kept only the in-frame ones, dropping some. There are 95,000 to 110,000 clones in the sample; roughly 85% occur only once, and approximately 3.1% lies in the top ten. Sequenced material: peripheral blood. The receptors derive from a man between 50 and 59 years old in a cohort sampled during active COVID-19.

The V gene is TRBV7-2, the J gene TRBJ2-3; 14 nucleotides match TRBD2. Germline V lookup: CDR1 SGHTA, CDR2 FQGNSA. The CDR3 is made up of 18 amino acids. After removal of 2 bases from V and 4 bases from J, the junction contained 8 bases not matched to a gene. CDR3 residues: CASSLRGLAGDAADTQYF. The CDR3 bases are TGTGCCAGCAGCTTAAGGGGACTAGCGGGGGATGCGGCAGATACGCAGTATTTT.

The genes are TRBV5-5 and TRBJ2-5, with 9 bases identical to TRBD1. The CDR3 has 15 residues. V lost 4 bases, J lost 3 bases, and 7 bases stayed unmatched. CDR1 and CDR2 (germline): SGHKS, YYEKEE (reference sequence). In nucleotides, the CDR3 is TGTGCCAGCAGCCCGGGGACAGGGACTAAAGAGACCCAGTACTTC. Amino acid sequence: CASSPGTGTKETQYF. Full variable domain (outside the CDR3, taken from reference TRBV5-5 and TRBJ2-5): DAGVTQSPTHLIKTRGQQVTLRCSPISGHKSVSWYQQVLGQGPQFIFQYYEKEERGRGNFPDRFSARQFPNYSSELNVNALLLGDSALYLCASSPGTGTKETQYFGPGTRLLVL.

The rearrangement uses TRBV5-6 and TRBJ2-3; tentative D call: TRBD2 (6 bases). The CDR3 consists of 14 residues. Germline values: CDR1 SGHDT, CDR2 YYEEEE. V was pared by 0 bases and J by 6 bases, with 11 bases between. The CDR3 DNA reads TGTGCCAGCAGCTTGGAATTTCGGGGGGATACGCAGTATTTT. This codes for CASSLEFRGDTQYF.

The rearrangement joins TRBV28 to TRBJ2-1, with a tentative D call TRBD2 (7 bases). Germline CDR1 MDHEN, CDR2 SYDVKM. Deletions cut 3 bases from V and 4 bases from J, with 10 bases between. This CDR3 spans 14 amino acids. Written as DNA, the CDR3 is TGTGCCAGCAGTTTGCGGGGGCGGTACAATGAGCAGTTCTTC. Translating it yields CASSLRGRYNEQFF.

The V gene is TRBV6-5, the J gene TRBJ1-2; the D gene is possibly TRBD1 (6 bases). The germline V gene has CDR1 MNHEY and CDR2 SVGAGI. The V end lost 8 bases, the J end lost 7 bases, and 23 bases lay between the germline ends. The CDR3 totals 15 residues. CDR3: CASAVWTESWSGYTF. As DNA, the CDR3 is TGTGCCAGCGCGGTGTGGACAGAGTCTTGGAGTGGCTACACCTTC.

In this sample, this clone turned up once. This chain connects TRBV28 to TRBJ1-3; no definite D call. The V gene lost 6 bases and the J gene lost 0 bases, with 12 bases spanning the gap. The germline V gene has CDR1 MDHEN and CDR2 SYDVKM. The CDR3 covers 15 residues. CDR3 nucleotide sequence: TGTGCCAGCAGCCTAACAGTTGCCTCTGGAAACACCATATATTTT. This gives the protein CASSLTVASGNTIYF.

The V gene is TRBV12-3 or TRBV12-4, the J gene TRBJ2-7; D is possibly TRBD2 (6 bases). The CDR3 contains 12 residues. V gave up 7 bases and J gave up 4 bases, with 11 bases separating them. CDR3 DNA sequence: TGTGCCAGCACCGACCGGGGGTACGAGCAGTACTTC. Its protein is CASTDRGYEQYF.

The chain couples TRBV19 to TRBJ2-4, with 10 bases aligning to TRBD2. The CDR3 totals 13 residues. Germline CDR1 reads LNHDA; CDR2 reads SQIVND (reference sequence). J gave up 12 bases and V 7 bases, and 9 bases lay outside the gene matches. In nucleotides, the CDR3 is TGTGCCAGTAATCCCAGCGGGGGGGCGTCTCAGTACTTC. Its protein is CASNPSGGASQYF.

The genes are TRBV19 and TRBJ1-2; D may be TRBD1 (6 bases). Germline V CDR1 and CDR2: LNHDA, SQIVND (reference sequence). The CDR3 runs to 12 residues. V was pared by 2 bases and J by 8 bases, with 9 bases between. In DNA form, the CDR3 reads TGTGCCAGTAGTATAACAGGGCGAGGCTACACCTTC. Translated: CASSITGRGYTF.

The genes are TRBV5-1 and TRBJ1-5; tentative D call: TRBD1 (5 bases). The CDR3 has 16 residues. In germline, CDR1 is SGHRS, CDR2 YFSETQ. V dropped 0 bases and J dropped 0 bases, with 10 bases sitting between them. The CDR3 is CASSLGGSLSNQPQHF. The CDR3 bases are TGCGCCAGCAGCTTGGGGGGCAGCCTTAGCAATCAGCCCCAGCATTTT. Complete variable domain (other parts from reference TRBV5-1 and TRBJ1-5): KAGVTQTPRYLIKTRGQQVTLSCSPISGHRSVSWYQQTPGQGLQFLFEYFSETQRNKGNFPGRFSGRQFSNSRSEMNVSTLELGDSALYLCASSLGGSLSNQPQHFGDGTRLSIL.

The chain links TRBV11-2 to TRBJ2-2, with 9 bases identical to TRBD2. Germline CDR1 SGHAT, CDR2 FQNNGV. With V trimmed by 2 bases and J by 4 bases, 11 bases remained unmatched. The CDR3 runs 18 residues. CDR3 sequence reads: CASSLRWTSVPSTGELFF. The CDR3 DNA reads TGTGCCAGCAGCTTACGTTGGACTAGCGTCCCGAGCACCGGGGAGCTGTTTTTT.

V and J are TRBV6-1 and TRBJ2-3; D unclear. The germline V gene has CDR1 MNHNS and CDR2 SASEGT. Trimming left V 2 bases short and J 2 bases short, with 11 bases between. The CDR3 spans 15 residues. CDR3 loop: CASSESSGFTDTQYF. For the CDR3, the DNA is TGTGCCAGCAGTGAATCATCGGGTTTCACAGATACGCAGTATTTT.

The chain combines TRBV7-9 with TRBJ1-4; 7 nucleotides line up with TRBD1. Germline-derived CDR1 and CDR2 are SEHNR and FQNEAQ (reference sequence). This CDR3 is built from 14 residues. The V gene end was trimmed by 3 bases and the J gene end by 6 bases; junction bases not matched to a gene: 4. The DNA for the CDR3 is TGTGCCAGCAGCTTTTCAGGGGGAGATGAAAAACTGTTTTTT. Translation gives CASSFSGGDEKLFF.

The chain carries TRBV5-1 and TRBJ1-1, with 10 bases identical to TRBD1. The CDR3 has 16 residues. The V gene's germline CDR1 is SGHRS and CDR2 YFSETQ. The V gene end was trimmed by 5 bases and the J gene end by 3 bases; junction bases not matched to a gene: 10. CDR3 coding DNA: TGCGCCAGCAGTAGAGGGTACGGGACAGGGGACACTGAAGCTTTCTTT. It codes for CASSRGYGTGDTEAFF.

This chain uses TRBV15 with TRBJ2-7, with TRBD1 matching 7 bases. The germline V gene encodes CDR1 LNHNV and CDR2 YYDKDF (reference sequence). Losses at the gene ends were 1 base for V and 3 bases for J; bases not matched to a gene: 3. The CDR3 runs 14 residues. The CDR3: CATSRGAGGYEQYV. The CDR3, as DNA: TGTGCCACCAGCAGAGGAGCAGGGGGCTACGAGCAGTACGTC.

This chain uses TRBV6-5 with TRBJ1-4; D is perhaps TRBD1 (6 bases). The CDR3 runs to 14 residues. Germline CDR1 MNHEY, CDR2 SVGAGI. V lost 6 bases and J lost 7, with 15 bases in between. This CDR3 is CASREGGRGEKLFF. The CDR3 DNA is TGTGCCAGCAGGGAGGGGGGGCGAGGTGAAAAACTGTTTTTT.

The genes are TRBV5-4 and TRBJ2-6, with 9 positions matching TRBD1. Germline-derived CDR1 and CDR2 are SGHNT and YYREEE (reference sequence). This CDR3 has 15 amino acids. Losses at the gene ends were 3 bases for V and 13 bases for J; bases not matched to a gene: 11. CDR3 loop: CASSWGQGQLVVLTF. Here the CDR3 DNA reads TGTGCCAGCAGCTGGGGACAGGGACAACTCGTAGTCCTGACTTTC.

This chain links TRBV6-5 with TRBJ1-6; TRBD1 matches 7 bases. Germline CDR1 reads MNHEY; CDR2 reads SVGAGI. This CDR3 contains 15 residues. The J segment lost 7 bases and the V segment lost 6 bases, leaving 9 bases of the junction unmatched. CDR3 protein: CASRSSTGINSPLHF. The CDR3, as DNA: TGTGCCAGCAGGTCCTCGACAGGGATCAATTCACCCCTCCACTTT.

This chain joins TRBV5-4 and TRBJ1-1, with TRBD1 matching over 9 bases. CDR3 length equals 15 residues. V was pared by 4 bases and J by 4 bases, with 8 bases of the junction left unmatched. CDR1 is SGHNT and CDR2 is YYREEE in the germline V gene (reference sequence). The CDR3 nucleotides read TGTGCCAGCAGCGGGGCGGACAGGGGATTCACTGAAGCTTTCTTT. It encodes CASSGADRGFTEAFF.

V gene TRBV6-1 combines with J gene TRBJ2-5, with 7 bases aligning to TRBD2. The CDR3 loop spans 15 amino acids. Per the germline V gene, CDR1 is MNHNS and CDR2 is SASEGT. J was trimmed by 9 bases and V by 1 base; bases with no gene match: 11. CDR3 residues: CASSEVKRGLVPQYF. The CDR3 nucleotides read TGTGCCAGCAGTGAAGTCAAGCGGGGTCTCGTTCCCCAGTACTTC.

The rearrangement uses TRBV24-1 and TRBJ2-1; 7 positions agree with TRBD2. Germline lookup yields CDR1 KGHDR and CDR2 SFDVKD. This CDR3 is 11 amino acids long. The V and J ends lost 10 bases and 5 bases, in that order; junction bases with no gene match: 1. DNA of the CDR3: TGTGCCACGGGACTACACAATGAGCAGTTCTTC. It is translated as CATGLHNEQFF.

The chain uses TRBV5-1 and TRBJ1-2; perhaps TRBD1 as D (5 bases). The CDR3 contains 14 residues. Trimming pared 4 bases from V and 3 bases from J, leaving 13 bases between. Germline CDR1 reads SGHRS; CDR2 reads YFSETQ. For the CDR3, the DNA is TGCGCCAGCAGCCCGGGGGAGGGGCACTATGGCTACACCTTC. As protein: CASSPGEGHYGYTF.

The J gene is TRBJ2-2, the V gene TRBV24-1; TRBD1 is a possible D gene (6 bases). This CDR3 spans 14 amino acids. The germline V gene encodes CDR1 KGHDR and CDR2 SFDVKD. The ends were cut back, 9 bases at V and 5 bases at J, with 15 bases in the middle. The CDR3 reads CATSDSPQTGELFF. CDR3 sequence (DNA): TGTGCCACCTCGGACAGCCCCCAAACCGGGGAGCTGTTTTTT.

The chain joins TRBV19 to TRBJ2-6; D perhaps matches TRBD2 (5 bases). The CDR3 has 16 amino acids. CDR1 is LNHDA, CDR2 SQIVND, per germline (reference sequence). With 3 bases removed from V and 2 bases from J, the gap between germline ends came to 11 bases. CDR3 in DNA: TGTGCCAGTAGTATCGGGGTAAAGGCTGGGGCCAACGTCCTGACTTTC. Translation: CASSIGVKAGANVLTF.

This chain uses TRBV28 with TRBJ2-7; D is uncertain. V shed 4 bases and J shed 5 bases, with 6 bases lying between them. The CDR3 runs to 11 residues. Germline V gene sequence: CDR1 MDHEN, CDR2 SYDVKM. This CDR3 reads CASSSSNEQYV. Here the CDR3 DNA reads TGTGCCAGCAGTTCATCCAACGAGCAGTACGTC.